The 18 T cell receptor beta chains given below trace back to one sample, sequenced in a study of blood T cell repertoires in COVID-19. Using immunoSEQ multiplex PCR, the repertoire was profiled, and TCRdb retains in-frame clones only, with some absent. The sample records 95,000 to 150,000 clones, 85% being singletons. Material: peripheral blood. The source of these receptors is an elderly man with active or convalescent COVID-19.

The genes are TRBV30 and TRBJ1-1, with D unresolved. The CDR3 runs to 14 residues. Per the germline V gene, CDR1 is GTSNPN and CDR2 is SVGIG (reference sequence). Trimming pared 1 base from V and 1 base from J, leaving 10 bases between. The CDR3 here is CAWSEKLRNTEAFF. Here the CDR3 DNA reads TGTGCCTGGAGTGAGAAGCTAAGGAACACTGAAGCTTTCTTT.

V gene TRBV13 combines with J gene TRBJ2-5; TRBD2 agrees at 14 bases. Germline assignment: CDR1 PRHDT and CDR2 FYEKMQ (reference sequence). The ends lost 4 bases at V and 10 bases at J; junction bases unmatched: 5. The CDR3 spans 14 residues. Here the CDR3 DNA reads TGTGCCAGCAGCTCCGGGACTAGCGGGAGTAGCCAGTACTTC. It is translated as CASSSGTSGSSQYF.

The rearrangement uses TRBV7-7 and TRBJ2-7; D gene uncertain. The CDR3 has 13 residues. Germline CDR1 is SSHAT and CDR2 is FNYEAQ (reference sequence). Between the trimmed V and J ends, which lost 4 bases and 6 bases, there was a span of 13 bases. CDR3 in DNA: TGTGCCAGCAGCTCCGTTGAGAGGTCCGAGCAGTACTTC. Translation gives CASSSVERSEQYF.

This clone has just one count. The gene calls are TRBV7-8 and TRBJ1-2; D might be TRBD1 (5 bases). Trimming took off 6 bases at V and 5 bases at J, with 13 bases between the two ends. CDR1 SGHVS and CDR2 FQNEAQ come from the germline V gene. The CDR3 extends over 13 amino acids. The CDR3 DNA reads as TGTGCCAGCAGTTCCGACAGCCTATATGGCTACACCTTC. Residues: CASSSDSLYGYTF.

The chain couples TRBV7-3 to TRBJ2-7, with TRBD1 identical over 8 bases. The CDR3 covers 15 residues. Losses at the gene ends were 1 base for V and 3 bases for J; bases not matched to a gene: 5. Looked up from germline, CDR1 is SGHTA and CDR2 is FQGTGA. DNA for the CDR3: TGTGCCAGCAGCTTAAATGCGGGACAGGACTACGAGCAGTACTTC. It translates to CASSLNAGQDYEQYF.

This clone was picked up a small number of times. V usage is TRBV12-3 or TRBV12-4 and J usage is TRBJ2-7, with unresolved D. The CDR3 covers 12 residues. Between the trimmed V and J ends, which lost 3 bases and 3 bases, there was a span of 6 bases. The chain's CDR3 is CASSFASYEQYF. CDR3 coding DNA: TGTGCCAGCAGTTTTGCTAGCTACGAGCAGTACTTC.

The CDR3 is CASSELTGPNEKLFF. CDR3 nucleotides: TGTGCCAGCAGTGAACTGACAGGGCCAAATGAAAAACTGTTTTTT. The chain combines TRBV2 with TRBJ1-4, with TRBD1 matching 7 bases. Unmatched junction bases numbered 5, after V lost 2 bases and J lost 5 bases. This CDR3 has 15 amino acids. Germline CDR1 is SNHLY and CDR2 is FYNNEI.

This chain joins TRBV6-5 and TRBJ2-3, with 9 bases that match TRBD2. The V segment lost 4 bases and the J segment 4 bases; nucleotides outside the gene matches: 6. Germline V gene lookup returns CDR1 MNHEY and CDR2 SVGAGI. This CDR3 is built from 15 residues. CDR3 region: CASSSTGLASDTQYF. The CDR3 region has the DNA TGTGCCAGCAGTTCGACGGGACTAGCATCAGATACGCAGTATTTT.

This chain joins TRBV9 and TRBJ2-7, with 12 bases aligning to TRBD2. V lost 3 bases to trimming and J lost 6 bases; unmatched junction nucleotides: 4. This CDR3 is 14 amino acids long. Germline V gene sequence: CDR1 SGDLS, CDR2 YYNGEE. The CDR3: CASSELAGGGEQYF. DNA of the CDR3: TGTGCCAGCAGCGAACTAGCGGGGGGAGGCGAGCAGTACTTC.

V gene TRBV11-2 combines with J gene TRBJ1-6; a weak D match, TRBD1 (5 bases). The germline CDR1 and CDR2 sequences are SGHAT and FQNNGV. Trimming took 0 bases from V and 7 from J, leaving 10 bases between them. The CDR3 consists of 15 residues. CDR3 sequence reads: CASSLEGLPNSPLHF. CDR3 in DNA: TGTGCCAGCAGCTTAGAGGGGCTGCCCAATTCACCCCTCCACTTT.

The chain is built from TRBV9 and TRBJ2-2, with D possibly being TRBD2 (6 bases). The CDR3 consists of 13 residues. Germline CDR1 and CDR2: SGDLS and YYNGEE. V gave up 0 bases and J gave up 6 bases, with 6 bases separating them. This CDR3 reads CASSVVAAGELFF. CDR3 DNA: TGTGCCAGCAGCGTAGTAGCGGCCGGGGAGCTGTTTTTT.

The J gene is TRBJ2-7, the V gene TRBV3-1 (or the pseudogene TRBV3-2); 8 bases fit TRBD1. This CDR3 has 15 residues. Germline V gene lookup returns CDR1 LGHDT and CDR2 YNNKEL (reference sequence). With 3 bases clipped from V and 3 bases from J, the junction kept 7 bases outside the gene matches. DNA of the CDR3: TGTGCCAGCAGCCATCCCGGGACAGGTAGCTACGAGCAGTACTTC. This translates into CASSHPGTGSYEQYF.

The J gene is TRBJ2-2, the V gene TRBV21-1; TRBD2 is the table's D call, not checked against the DNA. TRBV21-1 is shown as a pseudogene. This CDR3 spans 19 amino acids. The CDR3 DNA reads TGTGCCAGCAGCAAAGGAGGACTAGCGGGAGGGCTAAGGAACGGGGAGCTGTTTTTT. The encoded protein is CASSKGGLAGGLRNGELFF.

The genes are TRBV4-2 and TRBJ1-1, with D possibly matching TRBD1 (5 bases). The germline V and J ends were trimmed by 0 bases and 5 bases, with 13 bases remaining between them. Germline values: CDR1 LGHNA, CDR2 YNFKEQ. The CDR3 contains 15 residues. The CDR3 DNA reads as TGTGCCAGCAGCCAAGATGGGGGGGGGAGGACTGAAGCTTTCTTT. Translated, it gives CASSQDGGGRTEAFF.

The chain is built from TRBV30 and TRBJ1-6; D not resolved. CDR3 length equals 12 residues. The germline V gene encodes CDR1 GTSNPN and CDR2 SVGIG (reference sequence). Trimming cost V 4 bases and J 10 bases, with 11 bases left between them. CDR3 bases: TGTGCCTGGACGGGAATGGGGTCACCCCTCCACTTT. Its translation: CAWTGMGSPLHF.

The chain carries TRBV24-1 and TRBJ1-1; D remains ambiguous. CDR3 length equals 14 residues. V was trimmed by 2 bases and J by 1 base, leaving 7 bases between them. The germline V gene has CDR1 KGHDR and CDR2 SFDVKD. The CDR3 spells CATSDSRGNTEAFF. The CDR3 nucleotides are TGTGCCACCAGTGATTCCCGCGGGAACACTGAAGCTTTCTTT.

The J gene is TRBJ1-3, the V gene TRBV6-5; no definite D call. The CDR3 covers 12 residues. The germline V gene has CDR1 MNHEY and CDR2 SVGAGI. The ends were cut back, 9 bases at V and 0 bases at J, with 6 bases in the middle. Here the CDR3 DNA reads TGTGCCAGTTATAGCTCTGGAAACACCATATATTTT. Amino acids: CASYSSGNTIYF.

This clone was seen a few times. The rearrangement links TRBV5-4 to TRBJ1-2, with 10 bases that match TRBD1. J gave up 3 bases and V 7 bases, and 9 bases lay outside the gene matches. This CDR3 contains 15 residues. CDR1 is SGHNT, CDR2 YYREEE, per germline (reference sequence). CDR3 residues: CASSLGGTGDYGYTF. The CDR3 DNA reads TGTGCCAGCTCCTTAGGGGGGACAGGGGACTATGGCTACACCTTC.